The 24 T cell receptor beta chains given below trace back to one sample, sequenced in a study of cytomegalovirus exposure and HLA in healthy donors. Use of 60 Vbeta and 13 Jbeta primers characterized the PCR. Method: immunoSEQ multiplex PCR; TCRdb's copy keeps in-frame clones and lacks some. The profile shows 110,000 or so clones, 70% to 80% of them singletons. The sample was PBMCs. Receptor source: a female donor in good health and CMV-seronegative.

In this sample, this clone turned up once. DNA for the CDR3: TGTGCCAGCAGTTATTTGTACAGGGGGCGGCACACCGGGGAGCTGTTTTTT. It translates to CASSYLYRGRHTGELFF. V and J are TRBV27 and TRBJ2-2; 9 bases map to TRBD1. The CDR3 sequence is 17 residues long. V lost 4 bases to trimming and J lost 3 bases; unmatched junction nucleotides: 9. The germline CDR1 and CDR2 sequences are MNHEY and SMNVEV (reference sequence).

V and J are TRBV2 and TRBJ1-5, with D maybe TRBD1 (5 bases). Per germline, CDR1 SNHLY and CDR2 FYNNEI. V was cut by 4 bases and J by 1 base, with 5 bases left in between. The CDR3 consists of 13 residues. The DNA of the CDR3 is TGTGCCAGCAGTGCAGGGAGCAATCAGCCCCAGCATTTT. Encoded protein: CASSAGSNQPQHF.

The chain couples TRBV6-1 to TRBJ1-2; 7 nucleotides line up with TRBD1. Germline V gene data show CDR1 as MNHNS and CDR2 as SASEGT. Trimming at V came to 6 bases and at J to 4 bases, leaving 5 bases not matched to a gene. The CDR3 totals 13 residues. The CDR3 is CASRDDRAYGYTF. The CDR3 bases are TGTGCCAGCAGAGACGACAGGGCCTATGGCTACACCTTC.

The chain is built from TRBV19 and TRBJ1-2, with 9 bases aligning to TRBD1. Per the germline V gene, CDR1 is LNHDA and CDR2 is SQIVND (reference sequence). The J segment lost 4 bases and the V segment lost 5 bases, leaving 8 bases of the junction unmatched. The CDR3 consists of 15 residues. The CDR3: CASSPRDRVSYGYTF. Here the CDR3 DNA reads TGTGCCAGTAGTCCCCGGGACAGGGTCTCCTATGGCTACACCTTC.

This clone was observed a handful of times. The chain employs TRBV2 and TRBJ1-3, with D possibly TRBD1 on 5 matching bases. Germline-derived CDR1 and CDR2 are SNHLY and FYNNEI. The CDR3 is 15 amino acids. V gave up 8 bases and J gave up 0 bases, with 14 bases separating them. CDR3 sequence: CASGSQGSSGNTIYF. CDR3 bases: TGTGCCAGCGGCTCTCAGGGAAGCTCTGGAAACACCATATATTTT.

This clone was counted a few times. V gene TRBV18 combines with J gene TRBJ1-4; D is undetermined. The ends were cut back, 1 base at V and 3 bases at J, with 15 bases in the middle. Looked up from germline, CDR1 is KGHSH and CDR2 is LQKENI. The CDR3 is 17 amino acids. The CDR3 protein is CASSPRMSTGSNEKLFF. CDR3 nucleotide sequence: TGTGCCAGCTCACCACGAATGTCGACCGGGTCTAATGAAAAACTGTTTTTT.

A few counts support this clone. The chain employs TRBV10-2 and TRBJ2-7, with unresolved D. V dropped 0 bases and J dropped 1 base, with 4 bases sitting between them. The CDR3 covers 13 residues. Germline V CDR1 and CDR2: WSHSY, SAAADI. This CDR3 is CASSESRSYEQYF. The CDR3 DNA sequence: TGCGCCAGCAGTGAGTCACGGTCCTACGAGCAGTACTTC.

The V gene is TRBV11-2, the J gene TRBJ2-1, with D possibly being TRBD2 (6 bases). This CDR3 is built from 14 residues. V gave up 5 bases and J gave up 4 bases, with 12 bases separating them. The germline V gene has CDR1 SGHAT and CDR2 FQNNGV. The chain's CDR3 is CASSGGGLYNEQFF. The CDR3 nucleotides are TGTGCCAGCAGCGGGGGAGGACTGTACAATGAGCAGTTCTTC.

The chain couples TRBV11-2 to TRBJ1-1; possibly TRBD1 for D (5 bases). With 2 bases removed from V and 4 bases from J, the gap between germline ends came to 23 bases. CDR1 is SGHAT and CDR2 is FQNNGV in the germline V gene. The CDR3 consists of 18 residues. The CDR3 here is CASSLRQGPPLSFTEAFF. CDR3 in DNA: TGTGCCAGCAGCTTACGGCAGGGTCCCCCCCTATCATTCACTGAAGCTTTCTTT.

The gene calls are TRBV20-1 and TRBJ2-7; D gene ambiguous. The CDR3 sequence is 11 residues long. V lost 1 base to trimming and J lost 5 bases, with 6 bases between them. Germline CDR1 and CDR2: DFQATT and SNEGSKA (reference sequence). The DNA for the CDR3 is TGCAGTGCTAGAGTGTATGACGAGCAGTACTTC. The encoded protein is CSARVYDEQYF.

This clone was recorded only once. The V gene is TRBV27, the J gene TRBJ2-7, with 8 bases identical to TRBD1. V dropped 6 bases and J dropped 3; count of bases not matched to a gene: 4. CDR3 length equals 13 residues. Germline V CDR1 and CDR2: MNHEY, SMNVEV (reference sequence). The DNA of the CDR3 is TGTGCCAGCAGCAGACAGGGGAGCTACGAGCAGTACTTC. It codes for CASSRQGSYEQYF.

This chain links TRBV2 with TRBJ1-1, with 10 bases that match TRBD1. The CDR3 contains 13 residues. Unmatched junction bases numbered 7, after V lost 4 bases and J lost 11 bases. CDR1 is SNHLY, CDR2 FYNNEI, per germline. The CDR3: CASSVTGGDWAFF. The CDR3 DNA sequence: TGTGCCAGCAGTGTGACAGGGGGCGATTGGGCTTTCTTT.

The rearrangement links TRBV12-1 to TRBJ1-2; the D call in the table, TRBD1, was not verified against the DNA. TRBV12-1 is assigned pseudogene status. The CDR3 loop spans 15 amino acids. The CDR3 sequence is CASSWLGQGNYGYTF. The CDR3 nucleotides are TGTGCCAGCAGCTGGCTGGGACAGGGAAACTATGGCTACACCTTC.

The chain is built from TRBV6-1 and TRBJ1-2; TRBD1 matches 7 bases. There are 13 residues in the CDR3. Germline trimming cut 6 bases from V and 2 bases from J; bases unmatched to any gene: 3. The germline CDR1 and CDR2 sequences are MNHNS and SASEGT. CDR3 region: CASSETGNYGYTF. CDR3 nucleotides: TGTGCCAGCAGCGAGACAGGGAACTATGGCTACACCTTC.

A few counts support this clone. The CDR3 coding sequence is TGTGCCACCGCTTCAGGGTCCGGGGCCAACGTCCTGACTTTC. This codes for CATASGSGANVLTF. The chain uses TRBV10-3 and TRBJ2-6, with D tentatively TRBD1 (5 bases). The CDR3 contains 14 residues. CDR1 is ENHRY and CDR2 is SYGVKD in the germline V gene. The V and J ends lost 10 bases and 4 bases respectively, with 14 bases between them.

The chain links TRBV5-6 to TRBJ1-4, with D unclear. With 2 bases removed from V and 6 bases from J, the gap between germline ends came to 11 bases. Germline values: CDR1 SGHDT, CDR2 YYEEEE. The CDR3 covers 14 residues. DNA of the CDR3: TGTGCCAGCAGCTTACCGGGAATTGATGAAAAACTGTTTTTT. It yields the protein CASSLPGIDEKLFF.

The CDR3 spells CASSLGQGDYGYTF. CDR3 bases: TGTGCCAGCAGCTTGGGACAGGGGGACTATGGCTACACCTTC. The chain links TRBV7-9 to TRBJ1-2, with 11 nucleotides matching TRBD1. The CDR3 totals 14 residues. Trimming removed 3 bases from V and 3 bases from J; junction bases left unmatched: 0. Germline V gene lookup returns CDR1 SEHNR and CDR2 FQNEAQ (reference sequence).

This rearrangement joins TRBV19 to TRBJ2-7; 9 bases map to TRBD2. Germline lookup yields CDR1 LNHDA and CDR2 SQIVND (reference sequence). With 3 bases clipped from V and 4 bases from J, the junction kept 4 bases outside the gene matches. The CDR3 loop spans 14 amino acids. The CDR3 DNA reads as TGTGCCAGTAGTATCCGAGCGGGGGGATACGAGCAGTACTTC. As protein: CASSIRAGGYEQYF.

The V and J genes are TRBV15 and TRBJ1-1; D is unclear. Germline V gives CDR1 LNHNV, CDR2 YYDKDF (reference sequence). V dropped 2 bases and J dropped 8 bases, with 12 bases sitting between them. This CDR3 is 13 amino acids long. CDR3 protein: CATSRKDGGEAFF. The CDR3 bases are TGTGCCACCAGCAGAAAAGACGGAGGGGAAGCTTTCTTT.

The rearrangement uses TRBV2 and TRBJ1-2; tentatively, D is TRBD1 (5 bases). The germline gives CDR1 SNHLY, CDR2 FYNNEI. The CDR3 length is 13 residues. The V end lost 2 bases, the J end lost 7 bases, and 11 bases lay between the germline ends. CDR3 coding DNA: TGTGCCAGCAGTGAAACGGGGGACGGTGGCTACACCTTC. Translating it yields CASSETGDGGYTF.

The gene calls are TRBV11-2 and TRBJ1-1; D uncertain. CDR1 is SGHAT and CDR2 is FQNNGV in the germline V gene. This CDR3 comprises 14 residues. V was clipped by 4 bases and J by 2 bases, with 11 bases between them. The CDR3 sequence: CASSWAGSNTEAFF. CDR3 coding DNA: TGTGCCAGCAGCTGGGCGGGGAGTAACACTGAAGCTTTCTTT.

The chain couples TRBV19 to TRBJ2-1, with 9 bases that match TRBD2. The V segment lost 2 bases and the J segment 10 bases; nucleotides outside the gene matches: 15. This CDR3 region has 17 residues. Germline CDR1 reads LNHDA; CDR2 reads SQIVND (reference sequence). DNA of the CDR3: TGTGCCAGTAGTATATCCTGGGGGCGGGGGGGCCGGGGAGAGCAGTTCTTC. It yields the protein CASSISWGRGGRGEQFF.

The chain employs TRBV5-1 and TRBJ2-7, with D perhaps TRBD1 (6 bases). V was shortened by 1 base and J by 1 base, with 9 bases between the two germline ends. This CDR3 has 14 residues. The germline CDR1 and CDR2 sequences are SGHRS and YFSETQ. The CDR3 reads CASSLSRGSYEQYF. CDR3 in DNA: TGCGCCAGCAGCTTGAGCAGGGGATCCTACGAGCAGTACTTC.

Comments on this clone: This sample also contains other DNA sequences that code for the same CDR3. This rearrangement joins TRBV9 to TRBJ2-3; 7 bases are shared with TRBD2. Unmatched junction bases numbered 2, after V lost 0 bases and J lost 1 base. CDR3 size: 15 residues. CDR1 SGDLS and CDR2 YYNGEE come from the germline V gene. The CDR3 DNA follows: TGTGCCAGCAGCGTAGCGGGGGGACGCACAGATACGCAGTATTTT. As protein: CASSVAGGRTDTQYF.